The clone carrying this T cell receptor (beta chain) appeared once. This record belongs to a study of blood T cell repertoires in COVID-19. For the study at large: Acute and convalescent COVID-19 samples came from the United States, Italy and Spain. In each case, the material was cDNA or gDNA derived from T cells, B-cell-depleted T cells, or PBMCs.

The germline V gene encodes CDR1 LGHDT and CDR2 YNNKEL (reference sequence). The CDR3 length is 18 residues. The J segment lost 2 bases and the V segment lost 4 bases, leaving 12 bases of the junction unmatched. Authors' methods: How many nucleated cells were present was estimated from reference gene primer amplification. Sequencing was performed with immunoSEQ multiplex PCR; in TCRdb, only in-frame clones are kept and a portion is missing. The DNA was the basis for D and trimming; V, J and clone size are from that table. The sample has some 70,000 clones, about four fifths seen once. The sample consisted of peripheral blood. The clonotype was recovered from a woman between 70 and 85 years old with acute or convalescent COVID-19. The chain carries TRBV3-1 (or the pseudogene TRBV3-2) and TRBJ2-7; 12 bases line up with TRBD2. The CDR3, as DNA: TGTGCCAGCAGCCCTAGCTTGCGACTAGCGGGAGCCGCCTACGAGCAGTACTTC. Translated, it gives CASSPSLRLAGAAYEQYF.